The 16 T cell receptor beta chains in this list originate from one sample, sequenced in a study of cytomegalovirus exposure and HLA in healthy donors. Use of 60 Vbeta and 13 Jbeta primers characterized the PCR. The table came from immunoSEQ multiplex PCR; TCRdb's copy has only in-frame clones and leaves some out. The sample includes about 110,000 clones, over 80% of them seen just once. The specimen sequenced was PBMCs. These TCRs come from a young man in good health and CMV-seropositive.

The chain recombines TRBV30 with TRBJ2-5; D is unclear. This CDR3 is built from 12 residues. V lost 0 bases and J lost 3, with 5 bases in between. The germline V gene encodes CDR1 GTSNPN and CDR2 SVGIG (reference sequence). The CDR3 loop reads CAWSVAEETQYF. In nucleotides, the CDR3 is TGTGCCTGGAGTGTCGCAGAAGAGACCCAGTACTTC.

The genes are TRBV4-2 and TRBJ2-1; 8 bases are a match to TRBD2. The CDR3 sequence is 16 residues long. Germline lookup yields CDR1 LGHNA and CDR2 YNFKEQ. The V gene end was trimmed by 2 bases and the J gene end by 6 bases; junction bases not matched to a gene: 9. The CDR3 DNA is TGTGCCAGCAGCCAACGGACGGGGGGGCCTTTCAATGAGCAGTTCTTC. Encoded protein: CASSQRTGGPFNEQFF.

The rearrangement links TRBV19 to TRBJ2-3, with TRBD2 as a possible D gene (6 bases). V lost 6 bases and J lost 5, with 21 bases in between. The germline gives CDR1 LNHDA, CDR2 SQIVND (reference sequence). This CDR3 is 16 amino acids long. As DNA, the CDR3 is TGTGCCAGTAGCCCGGGAAGGGCGGGACTGAGAGATACGCAGTATTTT. Protein product: CASSPGRAGLRDTQYF.

The V and J genes are TRBV5-1 and TRBJ2-7; 10 nucleotides match TRBD1. This CDR3 comprises 13 residues. J lost 12 bases, V lost 4 bases, and 10 bases had no gene match. From germline, CDR1 is SGHRS and CDR2 YFSETQ. The CDR3 region is CASSHGTGELGYF. DNA for the CDR3: TGCGCCAGCAGCCACGGGACAGGGGAGCTTGGGTACTTC.

The chain is built from TRBV6-6 and TRBJ1-1, with 9 bases lining up with TRBD1. With 0 bases clipped from V and 4 bases from J, the junction kept 3 bases outside the gene matches. Looked up from germline, CDR1 is MNHNY and CDR2 is SVGAGI (reference sequence). The CDR3 length is 15 residues. The CDR3 spells CASSYSGQGGTEAFF. The CDR3 nucleotides are TGTGCCAGCAGTTACTCGGGACAGGGAGGCACTGAAGCTTTCTTT.

The count of this clone is one. The chain joins TRBV7-3 to TRBJ2-7, with 9 positions matching TRBD2. CDR3 length: 15 residues. Per the germline V gene, CDR1 is SGHTA and CDR2 is FQGTGA. V dropped 4 bases and J dropped 4; count of bases not matched to a gene: 8. The CDR3 DNA reads TGTGCCAGCAGCTGGCGTAGCGGGGGAGAGTACGAGCAGTACTTC. Translation: CASSWRSGGEYEQYF. The whole variable domain, filled in from reference TRBV7-3 and TRBJ2-7, reads GAGVSQTPSNKVTEKGKYVELRCDPISGHTALYWYRQSLGQGPEFLIYFQGTGAADDSGLPNDRFFAVRPEGSVSTLKIQRTERGDSAVYLCASSWRSGGEYEQYFGPGTRLTVT.

This clone has just a few counts. The chain has TRBV11-3 and TRBJ2-3; D is unresolved. Germline values: CDR1 SGHNT, CDR2 YENEEA. This CDR3 is built from 14 residues. V dropped 5 bases and J dropped 2 bases, with 11 bases sitting between them. DNA of the CDR3: TGTGCCAGCAGCCCCCCGAGGAACACAGATACGCAGTATTTT. Translation: CASSPPRNTDTQYF.

V and J are TRBV11-3 and TRBJ2-6; D is unresolved. The length of the CDR3 is 17 residues. Germline CDR1 is SGHNT and CDR2 is YENEEA. Between the trimmed V and J ends, which lost 1 base and 0 bases, there was a span of 10 bases. The CDR3 DNA reads TGTGCCAGCAGCTTAGTCAGTCACAGCTCTGGGGCCAACGTCCTGACTTTC. Protein: CASSLVSHSSGANVLTF.

The chain couples TRBV11-2 to TRBJ2-7, with D possibly being TRBD2 (5 bases). With 3 bases removed from V and 1 base from J, the gap between germline ends came to 7 bases. Germline V gives CDR1 SGHAT, CDR2 FQNNGV. The CDR3 consists of 13 residues. The CDR3 reads CASSFSGSYEQYF. DNA for the CDR3: TGTGCCAGCAGCTTTTCGGGATCCTACGAGCAGTACTTC.

The genes are TRBV5-1 and TRBJ1-4; D is unresolved. Germline V CDR1 and CDR2: SGHRS, YFSETQ. The CDR3 length is 13 residues. The V end was cut by 4 bases, the J end by 12 bases, with 16 bases between. The CDR3: CASSLLSREELFF. As DNA, the CDR3 is TGCGCCAGCAGCCTGTTGAGCCGCGAAGAACTGTTTTTT.

This clone was seen once. The J gene is TRBJ2-4, the V gene TRBV5-1; D uncertain. Trimming left V 0 bases short and J 7 bases short, with 14 bases between. Germline CDR1 SGHRS, CDR2 YFSETQ. The CDR3 consists of 15 residues. CDR3 protein: CASSLGGTDMNIQYF. In DNA form, the CDR3 reads TGCGCCAGCAGCTTGGGCGGCACGGATATGAACATTCAGTACTTC.

In this sample, this clone turned up once. The chain links TRBV6-5 to TRBJ1-3; D perhaps matches TRBD1 (6 bases). CDR3 length: 14 residues. Trimming pared 7 bases from V and 0 bases from J, leaving 10 bases between. Germline-derived CDR1 and CDR2 are MNHEY and SVGAGI. The CDR3 coding sequence is TGTGCCAGCAAGCGGGGGCCCTCTGGAAACACCATATATTTT. Translating gives CASKRGPSGNTIYF.

V is TRBV19 and J is TRBJ2-3; TRBD2 is a possible D gene (6 bases). CDR1 is LNHDA and CDR2 is SQIVND in the germline V gene (reference sequence). The V end was cut by 5 bases, the J end by 5 bases, with 26 bases between. The CDR3 contains 18 residues. CDR3: CASSHSYYGGFDLDTQYF. The CDR3 bases are TGTGCCAGTAGTCACTCCTATTATGGGGGGTTTGATCTAGATACGCAGTATTTT.

The chain uses TRBV15 and TRBJ2-7, with D possibly TRBD2 on 5 matching bases. V was trimmed by 5 bases and J by 5 bases, leaving 16 bases between them. The CDR3 runs 14 residues. The germline gives CDR1 LNHNV, CDR2 YYDKDF (reference sequence). The CDR3 is CATSLDPGVDEQYF. CDR3 DNA sequence: TGTGCCACCAGCCTTGACCCCGGGGTGGACGAGCAGTACTTC.

V gene TRBV27 combines with J gene TRBJ1-2, with 8 bases fitting TRBD1. CDR3 length: 13 residues. Germline CDR1 reads MNHEY; CDR2 reads SMNVEV (reference sequence). Trimming took 7 bases from V and 8 from J; bases not matched to a gene: 9. The CDR3 region has the DNA TGTGCCAGCACCCAAATACAGGGGGAGGGCTACACCTTC. It codes for CASTQIQGEGYTF.

The genes are TRBV5-1 and TRBJ2-3, with TRBD2 matching 9 bases. The V gene end was trimmed by 3 bases and the J gene end by 0 bases; junction bases not matched to a gene: 5. The CDR3 length is 16 residues. Germline CDR1 is SGHRS and CDR2 is YFSETQ. CDR3 sequence (DNA): TGCGCCAGCAGCTCTTTAGCGGGGGCGAGCACAGATACGCAGTATTTT. This gives the protein CASSSLAGASTDTQYF.